The 7 T cell receptor beta chains listed next were all sequenced from one sample in a study of beta chain features in type 1 diabetes. Every bit of the isolated RNA underwent reverse transcription, so sequencing read expressed TCRB transcripts. Measured with immunoSEQ multiplex PCR; TCRdb has only the in-frame clones, and not every one. The sample lists 970,000 or so clones, under 20% occurring once. Sequenced material: naive CD4+ T cells from blood. These receptors were taken from a young woman in good health.

J is TRBJ1-2 and V is TRBV28, with D unclear. V was pared by 6 bases and J by 2 bases, with 10 bases between. The germline V gene encodes CDR1 MDHEN and CDR2 SYDVKM. This CDR3 region has 13 residues. The CDR3 region has the DNA TGTGCCAGCAGGCCCCCGGACAACTATGGCTACACCTTC. Protein product: CASRPPDNYGYTF.

The table lists this clone with a few counts. The CDR3 loop is CASSPQSGGLYEQYF. In DNA form, the CDR3 reads TGCGCCAGCAGCCCTCAGAGCGGGGGCCTCTACGAGCAGTACTTC. The chain carries TRBV4-1 and TRBJ2-7, with 8 bases fitting TRBD2. J gave up 3 bases and V 4 bases, and 8 bases lay outside the gene matches. The CDR3 is made up of 15 amino acids. Per germline, CDR1 MGHRA and CDR2 YSYEKL.

This clone was observed a handful of times. This chain's CDR3 is CASLEEGSSYNEQFF. The CDR3 region has the DNA TGTGCCAGCCTGGAGGAGGGGAGCTCCTACAATGAGCAGTTCTTC. The rearrangement joins TRBV2 to TRBJ2-1; D possibly corresponds to TRBD2 (6 bases). Trimming stripped 8 bases from V and 0 bases from J, with 14 bases between. The CDR3 has 15 residues. Germline CDR1 is SNHLY and CDR2 is FYNNEI.

The table lists this clone with a few counts. The chain employs TRBV4-3 and TRBJ1-5, with unresolved D. Per the germline V gene, CDR1 is LGHNA and CDR2 is YSLEER. The CDR3 runs to 15 residues. V lost 4 bases and J 5 bases, leaving 15 bases between the germline ends. The CDR3 loop is CASSPSPARDQPQHF. The DNA for the CDR3 is TGCGCCAGCAGCCCCAGCCCTGCGCGAGATCAGCCCCAGCATTTT.

In its sample, this clone was seen many times. The J gene is TRBJ1-2, the V gene TRBV7-2, with no clear D. Trimming cost V 0 bases and J 7 bases, with 12 bases left between them. CDR1 is SGHTA and CDR2 is FQGNSA in the germline V gene. This CDR3 spans 14 amino acids. DNA for the CDR3: TGTGCCAGCAGCTTAGCGCGCAGGCAATCTGGCTACACCTTC. Encoded protein: CASSLARRQSGYTF. Using reference TRBV7-2 and TRBJ1-2 for the parts outside the CDR3, the full variable domain is GAGVSQSPSNKVTEKGKDVELRCDPISGHTALYWYRQSLGQGLEFLIYFQGNSAPDKSGLPSDRFSAERTGGSVSTLTIQRTQQEDSAVYLCASSLARRQSGYTFGSGTRLTVV.

The chain recombines TRBV18 with TRBJ2-7, with D possibly TRBD1 on 5 matching bases. V shed 3 bases and J shed 6 bases, with 9 bases lying between them. The germline V gene has CDR1 KGHSH and CDR2 LQKENI. CDR3 length: 12 amino acids. CDR3 protein: CASSPQGFEQYF. The CDR3 nucleotides are TGTGCCAGCTCACCTCAGGGATTCGAGCAGTACTTC.

J is TRBJ2-7 and V is TRBV7-6; 13 bases map to TRBD2. The V gene end was trimmed by 1 base and the J gene end by 4 bases; junction bases not matched to a gene: 7. The CDR3 is 17 residues long. Per the germline V gene, CDR1 is SGHVS and CDR2 is FNYEAQ. The CDR3 DNA reads as TGTGCCAGCAGCTTAGAGGGAGGACTAGCGGGAGTTTACGAGCAGTACTTC. This codes for CASSLEGGLAGVYEQYF.